The sequence of this T cell receptor beta chain was determined in a study of blood T cells in healthy people across ages. Germline loops: CDR1 SGDLS, CDR2 YYNGEE. This CDR3 has 14 residues. Alongside a J-beta primer mix, a sample-barcoded 5' primer served in a second PCR lasting roughly 7 to 11 cycles. Every cDNA molecule carried a tag from a template-switch adaptor bearing 12 random nucleotides. TCRdb reprocessed the 5' RACE reads via MiXCR and lists one record per CDR3 protein. This table has around 1,000,000 distinct CDR3 sequences, under 40% appearing once. This clonotype has just one count. A read error may account for a junction end that differs from germline.

The origin of this receptor is a man aged 18 to 30 in good health. The rearrangement links TRBV9 to TRBJ2-7; a possible D gene is TRBD2 (5 bases). Sequences were obtained from blood. The CDR3 region is CASSGSVDSYERYF. The CDR3 nucleotides read TGTGCCAGCAGCGGAAGTGTGGACTCCTACGAGCGGTACTTC.